This note documents a single TCR beta chain sequence. The sample comes from a study of cytomegalovirus exposure and HLA in healthy donors. This PCR relied on a set of 60 Vbeta primers and 13 Jbeta primers. Sequenced by immunoSEQ multiplex PCR; TCRdb stores in-frame clones only, minus some. The sample lists 200,000 to 250,000 clones, around 77% occurring once. The CDR3 consists of 16 residues. Germline V gene sequence: CDR1 SGHRS, CDR2 YFSETQ. The trim removed 0 bases at V and 5 bases at J, leaving 8 bases unmatched. The TCR originated in a woman aged 25 to 39 in good health and CMV-seronegative. The chain is built from TRBV5-1 and TRBJ1-2; TRBD1 matches at 9 bases. Sequenced input: PBMCs. CDR3 nucleotides: TGCGCCAGCAGCTTGGACTTGACAGGGGGTGTATATGGCTACACCTTC. It codes for CASSLDLTGGVYGYTF.